This T cell receptor (beta chain) was profiled in a study of tumor-infiltrating lymphocytes in primary liver carcinoma. The overall study: The tumors, T1-T3 N0M0 lesions, were roughly 4 to 11 cm across. General study findings and limits: A significantly higher top-250-clone fraction was found in tumors than in blood (p = 0.039).

The CDR3 sequence is 16 residues long. V dropped 4 bases and J dropped 9 bases, with 22 bases sitting between them. In its sample, this clonotype was seen many times. The antigen remains unidentified. The study extracted blood RNA from unsorted whole blood and also extracted germline DNA. Around 4.1 milliliters of peripheral blood were collected before surgery. Making TCR beta cDNA involved approximately 0.5 ug total RNA and a constant-region primer. The TCR beta library was amplified through three nested multiplex PCR rounds in a modified ARM-PCR procedure. The first two PCR rounds used TRBV1-TRBV30 primers with a Cbeta primer, nine to eleven cycles each. TCRdb re-analysed the multiplex PCR reads in MiXCR, keeping a single row per CDR3 protein. This table holds about 200,000 distinct CDR3 sequences, less than 75% found once.

J is TRBJ2-1 and V is TRBV12-3 or TRBV12-4, with D possibly TRBD2 on 5 matching bases. The sample taken for sequencing was peripheral blood. The source is an older woman with primary liver carcinoma and hepatitis B virus infection. The CDR3, as DNA: TGTGCCAGCAGTTCCCCCCCGGACTCACGGGTGGCTGAGCAGTTCTTC. It translates to CASSSPPDSRVAEQFF.